One sample yielded the 16 T cell receptor beta chains listed below, sequenced in a study of control samples from healthy donors and cancer patients. Repertoires were generated with immunoSEQ multiplex PCR, while TCRdb's copy carries only in-frame clones and drops some. The profile covers 63,000 or so clones, with roughly 89% appearing a single time and roughly 6% taken by the ten largest. Sequences were obtained from PBMCs. These receptors all come from a man between 60 and 75 years old with colorectal cancer.

The J gene is TRBJ1-5, the V gene TRBV9; D is undetermined. The CDR3 length is 16 residues. Germline values: CDR1 SGDLS, CDR2 YYNGEE. V gave up 0 bases and J gave up 0 bases, with 10 bases separating them. CDR3 in amino acids: CASSVVLGFSNQPQHF. The CDR3 DNA is TGTGCCAGCAGCGTAGTCCTGGGATTTAGCAATCAGCCCCAGCATTTT.

The J gene is TRBJ2-5, the V gene TRBV2; TRBD1 might be the D (7 bases). V was pared by 7 bases and J by 4 bases, with 19 bases between. The CDR3 spans 15 residues. CDR1 SNHLY and CDR2 FYNNEI come from the germline V gene. CDR3 in DNA: TGTGCCAGCAATCGACAGGGAGGATTTCGAGAGACCCAGTACTTC. Its protein is CASNRQGGFRETQYF. The entire variable domain, with the rest obtained from reference TRBV2 and TRBJ2-5, is as follows: EPEVTQTPSHQVTQMGQEVILRCVPISNHLYFYWYRQILGQKVEFLVSFYNNEISEKSEIFDDQFSVERPDGSNFTLKIRSTKLEDSAMYFCASNRQGGFRETQYFGPGTRLLVL.

The CDR3 nucleotides are TGTGCCAGCAGCTTATTCAATGAGCAGTTCTTC. Protein product: CASSLFNEQFF. The chain uses TRBV7-8 and TRBJ2-1; D unclear. The V end lost 2 bases, the J end lost 6 bases, and 2 bases lay between the germline ends. Germline loops: CDR1 SGHVS, CDR2 FQNEAQ. CDR3 length equals 11 residues.

This clone occurred once. The V call is TRBV5-1, the J call TRBJ1-1; D unresolved. Germline-derived CDR1 and CDR2 are SGHRS and YFSETQ. V lost 0 bases to trimming and J lost 2 bases, with 8 bases between them. The CDR3 runs to 14 residues. The CDR3 sequence is CASSLDPLNTEAFF. For the CDR3, the DNA is TGCGCCAGCAGCTTGGACCCTCTTAACACTGAAGCTTTCTTT. The full variable domain, completed using reference TRBV5-1 and TRBJ1-1, is KAGVTQTPRYLIKTRGQQVTLSCSPISGHRSVSWYQQTPGQGLQFLFEYFSETQRNKGNFPGRFSGRQFSNSRSEMNVSTLELGDSALYLCASSLDPLNTEAFFGQGTRLTVV.

The chain uses TRBV10-3 and TRBJ1-6; the D is unclear. V gave up 2 bases and J gave up 0 bases, with 8 bases separating them. This CDR3 has 16 amino acids. The V gene's germline CDR1 is ENHRY and CDR2 SYGVKD. The CDR3 DNA sequence: TGTGCCATCAGTGAGGGTGGGAGCTCCTATAATTCACCCCTCCACTTT. It translates to CAISEGGSSYNSPLHF.

V gene TRBV9 combines with J gene TRBJ2-3; weak D call: TRBD1 (7 bases). This CDR3 region has 14 residues. Trimming took 4 bases from V and 6 from J, leaving 15 bases between them. Germline V gene data show CDR1 as SGDLS and CDR2 as YYNGEE. The CDR3 DNA sequence: TGTGCCAGCAGCCCCGGACAGGAGGGGGATACGCAGTATTTT. Its protein is CASSPGQEGDTQYF.

The chain carries TRBV20-1 and TRBJ2-5, with a weak D call TRBD2 (6 bases). CDR3 size: 12 residues. Trimming cost V 3 bases and J 5 bases, with 10 bases left between them. Germline V gives CDR1 DFQATT, CDR2 SNEGSKA (reference sequence). In DNA, the CDR3 is TGCAGTGCTAGTAGAGGGAGGGAGACCCAGTACTTC. Translated: CSASRGRETQYF.

This clone was counted a single time. This chain links TRBV15 with TRBJ2-5; 11 bases fit TRBD1. V dropped 0 bases and J dropped 5; count of bases not matched to a gene: 11. Germline assignment: CDR1 LNHNV and CDR2 YYDKDF (reference sequence). CDR3 length: 18 residues. Here the CDR3 reads CATSRDDEDRGPEETQYF. CDR3 coding DNA: TGTGCCACCAGCAGAGATGATGAGGACAGGGGGCCTGAGGAGACCCAGTACTTC.

This rearrangement joins TRBV11-1 to TRBJ2-1, with D perhaps TRBD1 (6 bases). The CDR3 spans 12 residues. V lost 4 bases and J lost 6, with 7 bases in between. CDR1 and CDR2 (germline): SGHAT, FQDESV (reference sequence). CDR3 DNA: TGTGCCAGCAGCTGGGGGCTCAATGAGCAGTTCTTC. Amino acid sequence: CASSWGLNEQFF.

This sequence joins TRBV11-1 and TRBJ2-3; D is tentatively TRBD1 or TRBD2 (5 bases each). This CDR3 is 13 amino acids long. The ends were cut back, 10 bases at V and 2 bases at J, with 13 bases in the middle. Germline V gene data show CDR1 as SGHAT and CDR2 as FQDESV (reference sequence). The DNA of the CDR3 is TGTGCCACCCGGGACGGACCCACAGATACGCAGTATTTT. Protein sequence: CATRDGPTDTQYF.

In DNA form, the CDR3 reads TGTGCCAGTAGTAATCAGCCCCAGCATTTT. Translation gives CASSNQPQHF. The chain links TRBV19 to TRBJ1-5, with no clear D. V shed 4 bases and J shed 5 bases, with 0 bases lying between them. Germline CDR1 LNHDA, CDR2 SQIVND (reference sequence). The CDR3 is made up of 10 amino acids.

The V call is TRBV12-3 or TRBV12-4, the J call TRBJ1-1; D gene uncertain. Trimming stripped 7 bases from V and 11 bases from J, with 20 bases between. The CDR3 extends over 13 amino acids. The CDR3 reads CASTPRWGFRAFF. In nucleotides, the CDR3 is TGTGCCAGCACCCCTAGGTGGGGATTTCGGGCTTTCTTT.

This clone was seen a handful of times. The genes are TRBV19 and TRBJ1-4; TRBD1 matches 7 bases. This CDR3 is 15 amino acids long. V lost 4 bases to trimming and J lost 0 bases; unmatched junction nucleotides: 2. Germline V gene sequence: CDR1 LNHDA, CDR2 SQIVND (reference sequence). In nucleotides, the CDR3 is TGTGCCAGTAGTACAGGGGGAACAACTAATGAAAAACTGTTTTTT. It translates to CASSTGGTTNEKLFF.

The CDR3 is CASSPTAGANVLTF. As DNA, the CDR3 is TGTGCCAGCTCACCAACGGCCGGGGCCAACGTCCTGACTTTC. The J gene is TRBJ2-6, the V gene TRBV18; D remains ambiguous. In germline, CDR1 is KGHSH, CDR2 LQKENI. Trimming took 2 bases from V and 4 from J, leaving 6 bases between them. There are 14 residues in the CDR3.

This clone has only one observation. This chain links TRBV5-1 with TRBJ1-1, with 7 bases that match TRBD1. V dropped 4 bases and J dropped 4; count of bases not matched to a gene: 10. Germline V gene lookup returns CDR1 SGHRS and CDR2 YFSETQ. The CDR3 sequence is 15 residues long. CDR3 loop: CASSPQTPGGTEAFF. CDR3 bases: TGCGCCAGCAGCCCCCAGACCCCAGGGGGCACTGAAGCTTTCTTT.

For the CDR3, the DNA is TGTGCCAGCATCGGACAGGGTTCTGACGAGCAGTACTTC. Its translation is CASIGQGSDEQYF. The V call is TRBV6-5, the J call TRBJ2-7; 8 positions agree with TRBD1. Trimming cost V 7 bases and J 5 bases; bases outside gene matches: 7. The germline gives CDR1 MNHEY, CDR2 SVGAGI. The CDR3 extends over 13 amino acids.